This entry describes one TCR beta chain. The CDR3 totals 18 residues. V trimming: 7 bases; J trimming: 0 bases; junction bases outside the gene matches: 17. From germline, CDR1 is SQVTM and CDR2 ANQGSEA. The data are from a study of T cell changes during pregnancy in multiple sclerosis. Some clones are missing from TCRdb's copy, which holds only in-frame ones; the method was immunoSEQ multiplex PCR. The sample includes around 70,000 clones, around 90% of them seen just once. Here the sequenced sample was peripheral blood, taken in the second trimester of pregnancy. V and J are TRBV29-1 and TRBJ1-1; 10 nucleotides align to TRBD1. The sequence was obtained from a female donor in good health, enrolled as a control in a pregnancy study. The CDR3 sequence: CSAALDRGAGRMNTEAFF. The CDR3 DNA sequence: TGCAGCGCCGCACTGGACAGGGGGGCCGGGAGGATGAACACTGAAGCTTTCTTT. The full variable domain, its missing parts supplied by reference TRBV29-1 and TRBJ1-1, is SAVISQKPSRDICQRGTSLTIQCQVDSQVTMMFWYRQQPGQSLTLIATANQGSEATYESGFVIDKFPISRPNLTFSTLTVSNMSPEDSSIYLCSAALDRGAGRMNTEAFFGQGTRLTVV.